The 20 T cell receptor beta chains given below trace back to one sample, sequenced in a study of T-cell memory formation after mild COVID-19. TCRdb re-called the 5' RACE reads through MiXCR, storing one row per CDR3 protein. The sample lists about 360,000 distinct CDR3 sequences, 13% to 15% occurring once. The sample taken for sequencing was PBMCs or a T cell subset sorted from them (not recorded which). The receptors here all came from a man in his late teens or twenties who had mild COVID-19 (a few samples of this study predate the infection). Cell type and time point are not known.

The V call is TRBV5-1, the J call TRBJ1-1, with 10 positions matching TRBD1. J lost 11 bases, V lost 2 bases, and 6 bases had no gene match. This CDR3 comprises 13 residues. Germline-derived CDR1 and CDR2 are SGHRS and YFSETQ. The CDR3 nucleotides are TGCGCCAGCAGCTTCTATGGGACAGGGGCCGCTTTCTTT. Translation gives CASSFYGTGAAFF.

This clonotype was counted only a few times. This chain uses TRBV7-8 with TRBJ2-7; D ambiguous. V was trimmed by 5 bases and J by 2 bases, leaving 10 bases between them. The germline CDR1 and CDR2 sequences are SGHVS and FQNEAQ. The CDR3 spans 13 residues. CDR3: CASSTLGAYEQYV. CDR3 nucleotides: TGTGCCAGCAGCACTCTAGGAGCCTACGAGCAGTACGTC.

In this sample, this clonotype turned up many times. This sequence joins TRBV4-3 and TRBJ2-2; 11 bases map to TRBD2. The V gene's germline CDR1 is LGHNA and CDR2 YSLEER. Trimming cost V 0 bases and J 3 bases; bases outside gene matches: 9. The CDR3 is 19 amino acids. The CDR3 spells CASSQEILSGGAYTGELFF. For the CDR3, the DNA is TGCGCCAGCAGCCAAGAAATCCTTAGCGGGGGGGCCTACACCGGGGAGCTGTTTTTT.

This clonotype has just a few counts. This chain links TRBV6-1 with TRBJ1-5; the D is unclear. The ends were cut back, 2 bases at V and 5 bases at J, with 16 bases in the middle. The CDR3 is 16 amino acids. CDR1 MNHNS and CDR2 SASEGT come from the germline V gene. CDR3 residues: CASSEIGPEDYQPQHF. The CDR3 DNA reads as TGTGCCAGCAGTGAAATCGGGCCGGAAGACTATCAGCCCCAGCATTTT.

In this sample, this clonotype turned up a few times. The chain links TRBV5-1 to TRBJ2-5, with 9 bases matching TRBD2. The V gene end was trimmed by 9 bases and the J gene end by 5 bases; junction bases not matched to a gene: 11. This CDR3 is 14 amino acids long. Germline V gene sequence: CDR1 SGHRS, CDR2 YFSETQ. The DNA of the CDR3 is TGCGCCACCTGCGGGGGGGCTGTAGGTGAGACCCAGTACTTC. It codes for CATCGGAVGETQYF.

The chain carries TRBV5-5 and TRBJ1-5; D remains ambiguous. Germline loops: CDR1 SGHKS, CDR2 YYEKEE (reference sequence). The length of the CDR3 is 16 residues. V lost 4 bases and J 4 bases, leaving 18 bases between the germline ends. The CDR3 DNA follows: TGTGCCAGCAGCCTTGACGACGGGAGGAGGAATCAGCCCCAGCATTTT. Translated: CASSLDDGRRNQPQHF.

The V gene is TRBV3-1, the J gene TRBJ2-1; D gene uncertain. Germline V gives CDR1 LGHDT, CDR2 YNNKEL (reference sequence). This CDR3 comprises 13 residues. Trimming removed 1 base at V and 8 bases at J, with 9 bases between. The CDR3 DNA reads TGTGCCAGCAGCCAAGTCCTCGGGTATGAGCAGTTCTTC. Amino acids: CASSQVLGYEQFF.

The V gene is TRBV28, the J gene TRBJ2-2; 7 positions agree with TRBD1. The CDR3 runs 13 residues. Trimming took 2 bases from V and 8 from J; bases not matched to a gene: 2. Looked up from germline, CDR1 is MDHEN and CDR2 is SYDVKM. This CDR3 is CASSLRGQGELFF. DNA of the CDR3: TGTGCCAGCAGTTTAAGGGGGCAAGGGGAGCTGTTTTTT.

This clonotype was counted between two and nine times. The chain employs TRBV4-1 and TRBJ2-1; D not resolved. V was shortened by 0 bases and J by 6 bases, with 9 bases between the two germline ends. CDR3 length equals 14 residues. The germline V gene encodes CDR1 MGHRA and CDR2 YSYEKL. The CDR3 here is CASSQEGAANEQFF. The CDR3 coding sequence is TGCGCCAGCAGCCAAGAAGGCGCGGCCAATGAGCAGTTCTTC.

The chain combines TRBV20-1 with TRBJ2-7; D not certain. The V gene lost 0 bases and the J gene lost 2 bases, with 17 bases spanning the gap. Germline CDR1 is DFQATT and CDR2 is SNEGSKA (reference sequence). This CDR3 contains 16 residues. The CDR3 spells CSARDPGGEKPYEQYV. The CDR3 DNA reads TGCAGTGCTAGAGATCCAGGCGGAGAGAAGCCCTACGAGCAGTACGTC.

Ten or more counts support this clonotype. The chain couples TRBV18 to TRBJ2-3; D is uncertain. The CDR3 spans 16 residues. The germline V gene encodes CDR1 KGHSH and CDR2 LQKENI. V was trimmed by 0 bases and J by 0 bases, leaving 10 bases between them. The CDR3 here is CASSPPRIFSTDTQYF. Here the CDR3 DNA reads TGTGCCAGCTCACCACCTAGGATTTTTAGCACAGATACGCAGTATTTT.

The J gene is TRBJ2-7, the V gene TRBV6-5, with TRBD2 matching 9 bases. Germline CDR1 and CDR2: MNHEY and SVGAGI. The CDR3 runs to 15 residues. The trim removed 2 bases at V and 3 bases at J, leaving 5 bases unmatched. The CDR3 protein is CASSYKPSGDYEQYV. The CDR3 region has the DNA TGTGCCAGCAGTTACAAGCCTAGCGGGGACTACGAGCAGTACGTC.

The chain employs TRBV27 and TRBJ1-4; D gene ambiguous. V was clipped by 6 bases and J by 6 bases, with 14 bases between them. Looked up from germline, CDR1 is MNHEY and CDR2 is SMNVEV (reference sequence). The CDR3 loop spans 14 amino acids. The CDR3 reads CASSTGIRYEKLFF. The DNA for the CDR3 is TGTGCCAGCAGCACGGGAATTCGATATGAAAAACTGTTTTTT.

The chain recombines TRBV7-3 with TRBJ2-1, with 7 nucleotides matching TRBD2. The V gene end was trimmed by 5 bases and the J gene end by 3 bases; junction bases not matched to a gene: 4. The CDR3 length is 14 residues. Germline values: CDR1 SGHTA, CDR2 FQGTGA. The CDR3 here is CASSPGEGYNEQFF. CDR3 bases: TGTGCCAGCAGCCCGGGGGAGGGCTACAATGAGCAGTTCTTC.

This clonotype was counted a few times. This rearrangement joins TRBV12-3 or TRBV12-4 to TRBJ1-5, with 9 bases lining up with TRBD1. V dropped 6 bases and J dropped 4; count of bases not matched to a gene: 10. The CDR3 is 16 residues long. The CDR3 DNA reads TGTGCCAGCAGCAAAGCGTACGGGACAGGGAATCAGCCCCAGCATTTT. Translating gives CASSKAYGTGNQPQHF.

This clonotype was recorded at least ten times. The chain has TRBV4-2 and TRBJ2-6, with 7 nucleotides matching TRBD1. Trimming took 3 bases from V and 0 from J; bases not matched to a gene: 2. This CDR3 comprises 16 residues. CDR1 and CDR2 (germline): LGHNA, YNFKEQ. CDR3 region: CASSQGQISGANVLTF. The CDR3 DNA is TGTGCCAGCAGCCAGGGACAGATCTCTGGGGCCAACGTCCTGACTTTC.

There are a few counts of this clonotype. The V and J genes are TRBV7-2 and TRBJ1-1; D remains unclear. With 5 bases removed from V and 0 bases from J, the gap between germline ends came to 10 bases. CDR1 is SGHTA, CDR2 FQGNSA, per germline. The CDR3 spans 14 residues. The CDR3 DNA follows: TGTGCCAGCAGCGTGGGCAGATTGAACACTGAAGCTTTCTTT. Encoded protein: CASSVGRLNTEAFF. Filled out from reference TRBV7-2 and TRBJ1-1, the complete variable domain reads GAGVSQSPSNKVTEKGKDVELRCDPISGHTALYWYRQSLGQGLEFLIYFQGNSAPDKSGLPSDRFSAERTGGSVSTLTIQRTQQEDSAVYLCASSVGRLNTEAFFGQGTRLTVV.

The chain has TRBV14 and TRBJ2-2; a weak D match, TRBD2 (5 bases). V was cut by 0 bases and J by 2 bases, with 13 bases left in between. CDR3 length equals 17 residues. Germline V gives CDR1 SGHDN, CDR2 FVKESK. CDR3 coding DNA: TGTGCCAGCAGCCAAGATCTAGGTGGAGGCAACACCGGGGAGCTGTTTTTT. It encodes CASSQDLGGGNTGELFF.

This clonotype came up once. The J gene is TRBJ2-4, the V gene TRBV4-1; 13 bases agree with TRBD2. The CDR3 runs 17 residues. The J segment lost 6 bases and the V segment lost 0 bases, leaving 5 bases of the junction unmatched. Germline V lookup: CDR1 MGHRA, CDR2 YSYEKL. The DNA of the CDR3 is TGCGCCAGCAGCCAAGAACCGACTAGCGGGGGGACAAACATTCAGTACTTC. As protein: CASSQEPTSGGTNIQYF.

This clonotype was counted between two and nine times. V usage is TRBV7-9 and J usage is TRBJ2-3; D ambiguous. V lost 1 base to trimming and J lost 4 bases, with 9 bases between them. The CDR3 runs to 14 residues. Germline V gives CDR1 SEHNR, CDR2 FQNEAQ (reference sequence). Here the CDR3 reads CASSLDPGSDTQYF. CDR3 bases: TGTGCCAGCAGCTTAGATCCAGGTTCAGATACGCAGTATTTT.